This T cell receptor (beta chain) is from a study of cytomegalovirus exposure and HLA in healthy donors. As to this clone: Its antigen is as yet unknown.

Germline assignment: CDR1 LNHDA and CDR2 SQIVND (reference sequence). J lost 2 bases, V lost 7 bases, and 10 bases had no gene match. The CDR3 contains 16 residues. In the PCR, 60 Vbeta and 13 Jbeta primers were used. Measured with immunoSEQ multiplex PCR; TCRdb has only the in-frame clones, and not every one. The top ten clones hold less than 4.5% of a sample with under 300,000 clones, 86% of them seen once. Study outcomes and limitations: In a later analysis, V- and J-gene trimming of beta chains associated with a DCLRE1C missense variant, replicated independently. When the data were analyzed later, several of the most significant clusters appeared to be linked to common viral pathogens.

This TCR came from a man aged 35-49 years in good health and CMV-seropositive. Input material: PBMCs. The gene calls are TRBV19 and TRBJ1-1, with 10 bases identical to TRBD1. The CDR3 loop is CASISGTGAPNTEAFF. In nucleotides, the CDR3 is TGTGCCAGTATCTCCGGGACAGGGGCTCCCAACACTGAAGCTTTCTTT.